This T cell receptor (beta chain) stems from a study of T cell responses to AZD1222 COVID-19 vaccine. General study points: A mostly white British donor set with more females was recruited, and clonal diversity was possibly underestimated. With two AZD1222 doses given, Spike-specific TCR breadth and depth both rose.

Clones were sequenced by immunoSEQ multiplex PCR, and TCRdb holds only the in-frame ones, with some missing. This table holds 140,000 to 150,000 clones, roughly nine tenths found once. This clone was seen only once. No antigen is known for it. V was cut by 5 bases and J by 4 bases, with 15 bases left in between. The CDR3 consists of 14 residues. The germline CDR1 and CDR2 sequences are SGHDT and YYEEEE. The source of this sequence is an adult who received the MenACWY meningococcal vaccine as a control. The chain has TRBV5-6 and TRBJ2-5; tentative D call: TRBD2 (7 bases). The starting material was peripheral blood, obtained 28 days after the second dose of the MenACWY control vaccine. CDR3 bases: TGTGCCAGCAGTAGGGGGAGGGTCGGAGAGACCCAGTACTTC. As protein: CASSRGRVGETQYF.